This TCR beta chain was found in a study of immunodeficiency (dated by TCRdb to about 2019). The study in broad terms: To search for oligoclonality and VDJ recombination defects, the researchers carried out a repertoire analysis. Paper-wide results and their limitations: Based on top-100 and total clonotype frequencies, severe oligoclonality was found in patient CD8+ T cells but not in patient CD4+ T cells. Compared with control CD8+ T cells, patient CD8+ T cells had restricted TRB V-J pairing and reduced productive entropy. Entropy comparisons showed n=3 (open circles) for patients versus healthy controls; a thymic development effect was only suggested as possible.

To note about this clone: The target of this receptor is not known. No much larger clone exists at a distance of one base, and base qualities are not known.

CDR1 is given as SGHDT and CDR2 as YYEEEE, both from the germline V gene. The CDR3 numbers 16 residues from cysteine through phenylalanine. CDR3 DNA only is kept here, 48 bases in frame from base 1. The germline V and J ends show losses of 4 bases and 0 bases respectively, and no gene match explains 7 bases of the junction. After extraction using the QIAamp DNA Blood Mini Kit, genomic DNA was sent off for immunoSEQ repertoire analysis. Multiplex PCR was used to amplify CDR3 regions from a standard amount of genomic DNA template. An Illumina platform was used to sequence the PCR products. On the authors' methods: Sequences were mapped to a reference, using V, D and J gene definitions from IMGT. Closely related sequences were merged by a nearest-neighbor clustering algorithm so that PCR and sequencing errors were removed. V, D and J usage was examined in productive unique and total sequences using ImmunoSEQ Analyzer tools along with R version 3.6.1. TCRdb retrieved this table from immuneACCESS and kept in-frame rearrangements only. Not all clones are present; in checked studies, unresolved V genes account for under half, and no reason is known for the remainder. The V and J calls and clone size come from that table; D and trimming were worked out from the DNA. The sample records some 1,500 clones, 93% of which are singletons. Approximately 2.8% of the sample is taken by the ten largest.

CD3+CD8+ T cells were sorted from fresh PBMCs before TCR sequencing. Sequenced material: CD8+ T cells from blood. This TCR came from a human donor in good health. The V gene is TRBV5-6 and the J gene is TRBJ2-3; 8 bases in the junction line up with TRBD2. CDR3 region: CASSTAGGPSTDTQYF. Read as DNA, the sequence is TGTGCCAGCAGCACGGCGGGGGGCCCAAGCACAGATACGCAGTATTTT.